This T cell receptor beta chain was identified in a study of blood T cells in healthy people across ages (dated by TCRdb to between 2015 and 2017). Regarding the research as a whole: In model experiments, template switching captured roughly one uniquely barcoded TCR beta cDNA molecule for every two T cells. Age-related changes in TCR beta repertoire diversity were measured in the study by deep sequencing normalized with unique cDNA molecular identifiers. Donors were grouped into four age groups: young (average 16 years), middle-aged (approximately 41), aged (around 60) and long-lived (around 80). Using the same blood draw, the study looked at two additional independent replicas of 1 million unique cDNA reads for two donors, one aged 18 to 29 and the other aged 80 or older. The paper as a whole reports these results and caveats: Observed TCR beta diversity per million T cells fell roughly linearly with age, and a significant reduction was already apparent by age about 36. There was a strong correlation between observed TCR beta diversity and the percentage of naive T cells measured by flow cytometry. Because the CMV infection status of the donors was unknown, age-related changes in expanded clonotypes may potentially have been confounded. Compared with the aged group, the long-lived group had more naive CD4+ T cells, fewer expanded clones and increased TCR diversity, a pattern suggesting age selection. Because profiling used bulk unsorted PBMCs, naive and antigen-experienced compartments could not be compared conclusively. Estimates of total diversity from one million sequenced T cells were regarded as lower bounds and underestimates.

A note on this clonotype: The specificity of this receptor is unknown. It has no much larger one-base neighbor in the sample; base qualities were not kept.

The approximately 39 donors, aged 6 to 90 years, were systemically healthy Caucasian individuals from Russia. Each donor gave around 9 milliliters of peripheral blood, collected into EDTA-treated Vacutainer tubes. Ficoll-Paque density-gradient centrifugation was used to isolate PBMCs, with at least 6.5 million per sample. Total RNA, at least 6 micrograms per sample, was extracted from PBMCs with Trizol reagent. For every donor, an aliquot of PBMCs went through flow cytometry to measure the percentages of naive CD45RAhigh/CD27high T cells. Taken from the germline V gene, the CDR1 and CDR2 loops are LGHNA and YNFKEQ. V has 1 base trimmed and J has 7 bases trimmed; junction bases matching no gene number 2. Spanning cysteine to phenylalanine, the CDR3 consists of 15 amino acids. Solely the CDR3 DNA is kept, with 45 bases framed from the first base. Receptors were amplified or captured by 5' RACE. Instrument used: Illumina HiSeq 2500. A second PCR of roughly 7 to 11 cycles was performed with a sample-barcoded 5' primer and a J-beta primer mix. A unique molecular identifier was introduced onto each TCR beta cDNA molecule by a template-switch 5' adaptor carrying 12 random nucleotides. Each sample yielded at least 3 million CDR3-containing paired-end reads. First-strand cDNA synthesis was performed from all RNA using the Mint cDNA synthesis kit, with priming by a TRBC-specific oligonucleotide. All cDNA was treated with uracil-DNA glycosylase and then went through a first 18-cycle PCR with the universal primers M1SS and BC2_uni_R. On the authors' methods: Normalization of each sample was performed by random selection of 1 million high-quality reads, each carrying a distinct molecular identifier. Reads sharing molecular identifiers were discarded rather than binned into consensus sequences. MiTCR, run with a Q25 quality threshold and the strictest error-elimination algorithm, handled CDR3 identification, clonotype clustering and error correction. A nonparametric unseen species model with Euler transformation was used to estimate a lower bound on total TCR beta diversity. TCRdb reran the public reads through fastp at Q25 and MiXCR, keeping productive beta chains. Entries are consolidated by CDR3 protein sequence, retaining the most common genes and DNA. The V and J calls shown here were made by TCRdb, not taken from the authors' results. This sample lists about 780,000 distinct CDR3 sequences; around a quarter were detected once. Of the sample, about 3% falls within the top ten clones.

The sample was also linked to a second study, of T cells of mothers and their children. The second study's authors report: Nine systemically healthy Caucasian individuals, comprising three mothers and their six children, were included as donors. cDNA synthesis consumed the entire amount of extracted RNA, loaded at approximately 1.6 ug RNA in each 15 ul reaction. In the second PCR, the M1S primer added sample barcodes and 2-4 random nucleotides. Over 9.5 million TCR beta CDR3 reads were obtained for each mother, and approximately 3.2 million reads were obtained for each child. Thymic selection similarly shapes TCR recombination output in related and unrelated pairs, with minor effect from inherited differences. Normalized repertoire overlap was always found to be slightly, but never significantly, higher in related mother-child pairs than in unrelated mother-child pairs. No persistent microchimeric T cell clones were found, with a detection sensitivity of approximately 95 clones per million clonotypes. To look for features that set related mother-child pairs apart from unrelated individuals, the researchers ran deep NGS to compare the TCR beta repertoires of mothers and children. Mothers averaged 40 +/- 4 years of age and children averaged roughly 11 +/- 4 years. After adapters were ligated using NEBNext reagents, the libraries underwent 100+100 nt paired-end sequencing on an Illumina HiSeq 2000. To avoid cross-contamination, the mother libraries and the child libraries were prepared a month apart and sequenced in separate runs. Between roughly 450,000 and 2,000,000 distinct TCR beta clonotypes were identified per donor. Naive TCR beta clonotypes were estimated from low-frequency clonotypes matched to each donor's FACS-determined naive share, without sorting.

This TCR came from a boy under 18 in good health. Here the chain combines TRBV4-2 and TRBJ1-6, with 9 junctional bases fitting TRBD1. Sequencing input: blood. The nucleotide sequence reads TGTGCCAGCAGCCAAGCCGGACAGGGGAATTCACCCCTCCACTTT. Its protein is CASSQAGQGNSPLHF.